These 13 T cell receptor beta chains were sequenced from one sample in a study of technical replicates of blood from several donors. Sequencing was performed with immunoSEQ multiplex PCR; in TCRdb, only in-frame clones are kept and a portion is missing. The sample lists roughly 15,000 clones, approximately 80% seen once, with roughly 13% in the top ten. Material: PBMCs. The source is a human donor in good health.

This chain joins TRBV5-1 and TRBJ2-5; D may be TRBD2 (5 bases). This CDR3 spans 14 amino acids. Trimming removed 4 bases at V and 1 base at J, with 11 bases between. Germline assignment: CDR1 SGHRS and CDR2 YFSETQ. CDR3 sequence reads: CASSKDGLQETQYF. DNA for the CDR3: TGCGCCAGCAGCAAGGACGGACTCCAAGAGACCCAGTACTTC.

The chain employs TRBV7-3 and TRBJ2-6; D possibly corresponds to TRBD1 (6 bases). Germline loops: CDR1 SGHTA, CDR2 FQGTGA. Trimming removed 1 base from V and 4 bases from J, with 14 bases in between. This CDR3 is 17 amino acids long. The CDR3 protein is CASSLMGAQSGANVLTF. As DNA, the CDR3 is TGTGCCAGCAGCTTAATGGGGGCGCAGTCCGGGGCCAACGTCCTGACTTTC.

The chain is built from TRBV7-2 and TRBJ2-2; 9 nucleotides agree with TRBD1. The germline CDR1 and CDR2 sequences are SGHTA and FQGNSA. V gave up 4 bases and J gave up 8 bases; unmatched junction bases: 8. This CDR3 is 15 amino acids long. CDR3 sequence: CASSWGTGTRGELFF. DNA of the CDR3: TGTGCCAGCAGCTGGGGGACAGGGACGCGAGGGGAGCTGTTTTTT.

Comments on this clone: A read error may account for a junction end that differs from germline. The chain employs TRBV13 and TRBJ1-2; 7 bases fit TRBD1. The CDR3 contains 12 residues. Germline lookup yields CDR1 PRHDT and CDR2 FYEKMQ (reference sequence). DNA of the CDR3: TGTGCCAGCAGCTTGGCCGGGACAGACATTTTCTTC. It yields the protein CASSLAGTDIFF.

CDR3 bases: TGTGCCAGCAGCTCGAGCTATGGCTACACCTTC. Protein: CASSSSYGYTF. This chain connects TRBV7-2 to TRBJ1-2; the D is unclear. Trimming stripped 4 bases from V and 4 bases from J, with 4 bases between. The CDR3 spans 11 residues. Germline values: CDR1 SGHTA, CDR2 FQGNSA.

The J gene is TRBJ2-1, the V gene TRBV18, with 8 bases aligning to TRBD1. This CDR3 is built from 17 residues. The V segment lost 0 bases and the J segment 1 base; nucleotides outside the gene matches: 5. The germline V gene has CDR1 KGHSH and CDR2 LQKENI. The CDR3 protein is CASSPPGQAPSYNEQFF. In DNA form, the CDR3 reads TGTGCCAGCTCACCACCGGGACAGGCACCGTCCTACAATGAGCAGTTCTTC.

The V and J genes are TRBV30 and TRBJ2-5; 13 bases align to TRBD2. After removal of 4 bases from V and 3 bases from J, the junction contained 5 bases not matched to a gene. Germline V gene sequence: CDR1 GTSNPN, CDR2 SVGIG (reference sequence). The CDR3 is 15 amino acids. This CDR3 reads CAWNLLAGGEETQYF. The CDR3 region has the DNA TGTGCCTGGAACCTACTAGCGGGAGGGGAAGAGACCCAGTACTTC. Looking up the rest from reference TRBV30 and TRBJ2-5 gives the full variable domain: SQTIHQWPATLVQPVGSPLSLECTVEGTSNPNLYWYRQAAGRGLQLLFYSVGIGQISSEVPQNLSASRPQDRQFILSSKKLLLSDSGFYLCAWNLLAGGEETQYFGPGTRLLVL.

There are a few counts of this clone. The gene calls are TRBV7-9 and TRBJ2-3; TRBD2 aligns across 10 bases. Trimming at V came to 5 bases and at J to 6 bases, leaving 5 bases not matched to a gene. The germline CDR1 and CDR2 sequences are SEHNR and FQNEAQ (reference sequence). This CDR3 contains 14 residues. The DNA for the CDR3 is TGTGCCAGCAGCATCCTAGCGGGAGTGGATACGCAGTATTTT. Translating gives CASSILAGVDTQYF.

The CDR3, as DNA: TGTGCCAGCAGCAAGGAATGGACAGGGAACACTGAAGCTTTCTTT. This codes for CASSKEWTGNTEAFF. The chain uses TRBV2 and TRBJ1-1; 7 bases agree with TRBD1. The CDR3 runs 15 residues. Per germline, CDR1 SNHLY and CDR2 FYNNEI. V dropped 6 bases and J dropped 1; count of bases not matched to a gene: 8.

This clone was counted between two and nine times. The chain is built from TRBV11-2 and TRBJ1-2; D gene unclear. Per germline, CDR1 SGHAT and CDR2 FQNNGV. V lost 7 bases and J lost 4, with 19 bases in between. The CDR3 is made up of 15 amino acids. The DNA for the CDR3 is TGTGCCAGCACCCTCAGGCCTAATCCAAGCTATGGCTACACCTTC. The encoded protein is CASTLRPNPSYGYTF.

The chain uses TRBV6-1 and TRBJ2-1; TRBD2 is a possible D gene (5 bases). Per germline, CDR1 MNHNS and CDR2 SASEGT. The V end lost 5 bases, the J end lost 4 bases, and 12 bases lay between the germline ends. The CDR3 runs to 14 residues. The CDR3 sequence: CASSRDPSYNEQFF. DNA for the CDR3: TGTGCCAGCAGTCGGGATCCTTCTTACAATGAGCAGTTCTTC.

This rearrangement joins TRBV7-2 to TRBJ2-7; 7 bases match TRBD1. The J segment lost 4 bases and the V segment lost 5 bases, leaving 8 bases of the junction unmatched. CDR1 and CDR2 from the germline V gene are SGHTA and FQGNSA. This CDR3 has 14 residues. The CDR3 region has the DNA TGTGCCAGCAGCCTTGACAGGGAGCGATACGAGCAGTACTTC. Its protein is CASSLDRERYEQYF.

This clone was detected once. This chain links TRBV2 with TRBJ2-1, with D perhaps TRBD2 (6 bases). This CDR3 is 14 amino acids long. The V gene's germline CDR1 is SNHLY and CDR2 FYNNEI. V was pared by 4 bases and J by 5 bases, with 12 bases between. The CDR3 nucleotides read TGTGCCAGCAGTGGGCCGGGAGTGGACAATGAGCAGTTCTTC. This translates into CASSGPGVDNEQFF. Using reference TRBV2 and TRBJ2-1 for the parts outside the CDR3, the full variable domain is EPEVTQTPSHQVTQMGQEVILRCVPISNHLYFYWYRQILGQKVEFLVSFYNNEISEKSEIFDDQFSVERPDGSNFTLKIRSTKLEDSAMYFCASSGPGVDNEQFFGPGTRLTVL.